Each of the 13 T cell receptor beta chains below was sequenced from the same sample in a study of T cells in Graves' hyperthyroidism and ophthalmopathy. It was RNA transcripts that yielded the amplified TCR beta CDR3 regions. The TCR CDR3 was amplified in a first-round RT-PCR using the HTBI primer set. TCRdb reprocessed the multiplex PCR reads via MiXCR and lists one record per CDR3 protein. The sample holds about 320,000 distinct CDR3 sequences, 16% seen once. Sequenced sample: blood. The receptors come from a young man with Graves' hyperthyroidism.

This clonotype has at least ten counts. This rearrangement joins TRBV2 to TRBJ2-2; TRBD1 or TRBD2 may be the D gene (5 bases each). From germline, CDR1 is SNHLY and CDR2 FYNNEI. This CDR3 has 15 residues. Trimming shortened V by 2 bases and J by 3 bases, and 10 bases separated the two germline ends. The DNA of the CDR3 is TGTGCCAGCAGTGAATCGGGACCTCACACCGGGGAGCTGTTTTTT. This encodes CASSESGPHTGELFF.

This clonotype has just a few counts. The chain joins TRBV7-2 to TRBJ2-2, with 12 nucleotides matching TRBD2. With V trimmed by 5 bases and J by 4 bases, 2 bases remained unmatched. CDR3 length equals 15 residues. CDR1 is SGHTA and CDR2 is FQGNSA in the germline V gene. For the CDR3, the DNA is TGTGCCAGCAGCAGACTAGCGGGAGTCACCGGGGAGCTGTTTTTT. Its protein product is CASSRLAGVTGELFF.

There are many counts of this clonotype. The gene calls are TRBV20-1 and TRBJ2-1, with no clear D. The V gene lost 5 bases and the J gene lost 0 bases, with 8 bases spanning the gap. The CDR3 is 13 amino acids. The germline gives CDR1 DFQATT, CDR2 SNEGSKA (reference sequence). The chain's CDR3 is CSAHASSYNEQFF. The CDR3, as DNA: TGCAGTGCTCACGCGAGCTCCTACAATGAGCAGTTCTTC.

This clonotype was seen at least ten times. The chain recombines TRBV29-1 with TRBJ2-1, with 8 bases identical to TRBD1. CDR1 is SQVTM and CDR2 is ANQGSEA in the germline V gene. With 7 bases clipped from V and 3 bases from J, the junction kept 5 bases outside the gene matches. This CDR3 is 13 amino acids long. Written as DNA, the CDR3 is TGCAGCGCGTCAGGGGGCAGCTACAATGAGCAGTTCTTC. This codes for CSASGGSYNEQFF.

The chain links TRBV10-3 to TRBJ2-5; no reliable D call. The CDR3 contains 13 residues. The V gene's germline CDR1 is ENHRY and CDR2 SYGVKD. Trimming took off 11 bases at V and 5 bases at J, with 18 bases between the two ends. CDR3 protein: CAHSQDRSETQYF. CDR3 coding DNA: TGTGCCCACAGCCAGGACCGGAGTGAGACCCAGTACTTC.

This clonotype was seen ten or more times. The J gene is TRBJ2-1, the V gene TRBV5-1; the D gene is possibly TRBD2 (7 bases). CDR1 and CDR2 from the germline V gene are SGHRS and YFSETQ. Trimming left V 5 bases short and J 6 bases short, with 15 bases between. The CDR3 has 14 amino acids. CDR3 sequence (DNA): TGCGCCAGCAGTCCGGGGGGCGGGAGCAATGAGCAGTTCTTC. It is translated as CASSPGGGSNEQFF.

The chain employs TRBV3-1 and TRBJ2-2, with 13 bases identical to TRBD2. Losses at the gene ends were 7 bases for V and 8 bases for J; bases not matched to a gene: 10. The CDR3 loop spans 16 amino acids. In germline, CDR1 is LGHDT, CDR2 YNNKEL (reference sequence). The CDR3: CASTSGLAGDRGELFF. The CDR3 DNA reads as TGTGCCAGCACCTCAGGACTAGCGGGAGATAGGGGGGAGCTGTTTTTT.

This clonotype showed up many times. The chain joins TRBV5-5 to TRBJ2-4, with D perhaps TRBD1 (5 bases). CDR1 is SGHKS and CDR2 is YYEKEE in the germline V gene (reference sequence). The V and J ends lost 0 bases and 0 bases respectively, with 13 bases between them. This CDR3 region has 17 residues. The CDR3, as DNA: TGTGCCAGCAGCTTGGCCGGAAGGGGCCTAGCCAAAAACATTCAGTACTTC. Amino acid sequence: CASSLAGRGLAKNIQYF.

This clonotype has a count of ten or more. The chain links TRBV11-3 to TRBJ2-1, with D uncertain. CDR3 length: 13 residues. Trimming shortened V by 5 bases and J by 3 bases, and 8 bases separated the two germline ends. Germline V CDR1 and CDR2: SGHNT, YENEEA. The chain's CDR3 is CASSKIGYNEQFF. The CDR3 DNA sequence: TGTGCCAGCAGCAAAATCGGCTACAATGAGCAGTTCTTC.

This rearrangement joins TRBV6-1 to TRBJ1-2; 11 positions match TRBD1. The CDR3 has 15 amino acids. Unmatched junction bases numbered 2, after V lost 5 bases and J lost 0 bases. Germline CDR1 MNHNS, CDR2 SASEGT. The CDR3 protein is CASSRGQGANYGYTF. The CDR3 coding sequence is TGTGCCAGCAGTCGGGGACAGGGGGCTAACTATGGCTACACCTTC.

This clonotype turned up a few times. The chain employs TRBV7-9 and TRBJ2-7; tentative D call: TRBD2 (6 bases). The germline CDR1 and CDR2 sequences are SEHNR and FQNEAQ (reference sequence). The CDR3 totals 14 residues. The V end was cut by 6 bases, the J end by 0 bases, with 12 bases between. The CDR3 DNA reads as TGTGCCAGCAGGGGGACTGCCAGCTCCTACGAGCAGTACTTC. Its translation: CASRGTASSYEQYF.

This clonotype was detected many times. The chain links TRBV6-1 to TRBJ1-6; 8 bases agree with TRBD1. The CDR3 is 14 residues long. V was pared by 8 bases and J by 10 bases, with 10 bases of the junction left unmatched. From germline, CDR1 is MNHNS and CDR2 SASEGT. CDR3 bases: TGTGCCAGCGACCGGGACAGGAATGTATCACCCCTCCACTTT. Translated, it gives CASDRDRNVSPLHF.

With regard to this clonotype: Since the CDR3 does not end with the conserved phenylalanine or tryptophan, this likely comes from a read error. The rearrangement uses TRBV28 and TRBJ1-3, with 10 nucleotides matching TRBD1. The germline CDR1 and CDR2 sequences are MDHEN and SYDVKM. This CDR3 has 15 amino acids. V lost 5 bases and J lost 0; bases outside the gene matches: 1. The CDR3 spells CASSGQGDSGNTIYS. CDR3 in DNA: TGTGCCAGCAGTGGACAGGGGGACTCTGGAAACACCATATATTCT.